The 17 T cell receptor beta chains below were found in one sample sequenced in a study of neoadjuvant anti-PD-1 for oral cavity cancer. Clones were sequenced by immunoSEQ multiplex PCR, and TCRdb holds only the in-frame ones, with some missing. This sample has some 14,000 clones, with roughly 65% found just once. This material consisted of PBMCs, taken before nivolumab (anti-PD-1) treatment. These receptors came from a person between 40 and 85 years old with oral cavity squamous cell carcinoma.

V is TRBV5-4 and J is TRBJ2-3, with 11 bases lining up with TRBD2. The CDR3 is 16 amino acids. V dropped 4 bases and J dropped 3; count of bases not matched to a gene: 7. CDR1 and CDR2 from the germline V gene are SGHNT and YYREEE (reference sequence). The DNA of the CDR3 is TGTGCCAGCAGCCCCCTAGCGGGGGGCCGGACAGATACGCAGTATTTT. The encoded protein is CASSPLAGGRTDTQYF.

The gene calls are TRBV5-4 and TRBJ2-2; 8 nucleotides align to TRBD2. J gave up 4 bases and V 0 bases, and 5 bases lay outside the gene matches. Looked up from germline, CDR1 is SGHNT and CDR2 is YYREEE (reference sequence). CDR3 size: 16 residues. The CDR3 coding sequence is TGTGCCAGCAGCTTGGCCGGGGGGGCGGGCACCGGGGAGCTGTTTTTT. It yields the protein CASSLAGGAGTGELFF.

This sequence joins TRBV29-1 and TRBJ2-7; D gene ambiguous. Looked up from germline, CDR1 is SQVTM and CDR2 is ANQGSEA. V lost 4 bases and J 0 bases, leaving 10 bases between the germline ends. The CDR3 runs to 13 residues. CDR3 residues: CSVAQTSSYEQYF. The CDR3 nucleotides read TGCAGCGTTGCGCAAACGAGCTCCTACGAGCAGTACTTC.

Only a few counts were recorded for this clone. This chain joins TRBV19 and TRBJ1-5; weak D call: TRBD1 (6 bases). This CDR3 has 15 residues. Trimming removed 2 bases at V and 3 bases at J, with 11 bases between. Germline lookup yields CDR1 LNHDA and CDR2 SQIVND (reference sequence). CDR3 sequence (DNA): TGTGCCAGTAGTATATCAGGGGTTAACAATCAGCCCCAGCATTTT. Protein sequence: CASSISGVNNQPQHF.

The chain recombines TRBV5-6 with TRBJ2-2, with TRBD2 matching 11 bases. Germline V lookup: CDR1 SGHDT, CDR2 YYEEEE. The V and J ends lost 2 bases and 6 bases, in that order; junction bases with no gene match: 9. The CDR3 covers 17 residues. The CDR3: CASSFSGTSGPSGELFF. CDR3 nucleotides: TGTGCCAGCAGCTTTTCCGGGACTAGCGGCCCCTCCGGGGAGCTGTTTTTT.

V gene TRBV20-1 combines with J gene TRBJ1-6; D is unresolved. The germline gives CDR1 DFQATT, CDR2 SNEGSKA (reference sequence). V gave up 5 bases and J gave up 14 bases, with 13 bases separating them. The CDR3 length is 11 residues. DNA for the CDR3: TGCAGTGCTCCACTGGGAAGAGCCCTCCACTTT. Translated, it gives CSAPLGRALHF.

V gene TRBV7-9 combines with J gene TRBJ1-2; D perhaps matches TRBD1 (5 bases). This CDR3 spans 14 amino acids. The germline V gene has CDR1 SEHNR and CDR2 FQNEAQ (reference sequence). Trimming left V 1 base short and J 8 bases short, with 14 bases between. The CDR3: CASSLGGASQGYTF. In DNA, the CDR3 is TGTGCCAGCAGCTTAGGAGGGGCGTCTCAGGGCTACACCTTC.

The chain is built from TRBV6-1 and TRBJ1-4; a possible D gene is TRBD1 (6 bases). In germline, CDR1 is MNHNS, CDR2 SASEGT. This CDR3 spans 14 amino acids. Trimming stripped 7 bases from V and 4 bases from J, with 13 bases between. In nucleotides, the CDR3 is TGTGCCAGCACCCTGGACAGTCTTAATGAAAAACTGTTTTTT. Amino acids: CASTLDSLNEKLFF.

The rearrangement links TRBV7-2 to TRBJ1-1; D remains unclear. Germline-derived CDR1 and CDR2 are SGHTA and FQGNSA. There are 13 residues in the CDR3. The V and J ends lost 4 bases and 1 base respectively, with 7 bases between them. The CDR3 DNA sequence: TGTGCCAGCAGCTGGAAGGGGAACACTGAAGCTTTCTTT. Its translation is CASSWKGNTEAFF.

This chain uses TRBV19 with TRBJ1-5; perhaps TRBD1 as D (6 bases). V gave up 5 bases and J gave up 5 bases, with 13 bases separating them. This CDR3 has 14 amino acids. Germline loops: CDR1 LNHDA, CDR2 SQIVND (reference sequence). As DNA, the CDR3 is TGTGCCAGTAGTGCCACAGGGACCCATCAGCCCCAGCATTTT. This gives the protein CASSATGTHQPQHF.

V is TRBV5-1 and J is TRBJ2-5; possibly TRBD1 or TRBD2 for D (5 bases each). CDR1 and CDR2 (germline): SGHRS, YFSETQ. The germline V and J ends were trimmed by 4 bases and 2 bases, with 12 bases remaining between them. This CDR3 comprises 14 residues. The CDR3 coding sequence is TGCGCCAGCAGCCCCGGGACCGCACAAGAGACCCAGTACTTC. Encoded protein: CASSPGTAQETQYF.

This CDR3 is CASRGTGKNQPQHF. In nucleotides, the CDR3 is TGTGCCAGCAGGGGGACAGGGAAGAATCAGCCCCAGCATTTT. V gene TRBV28 combines with J gene TRBJ1-5; 9 bases are shared with TRBD1. This CDR3 contains 14 residues. The V and J ends lost 6 bases and 4 bases, in that order; junction bases with no gene match: 4. In germline, CDR1 is MDHEN, CDR2 SYDVKM.

As DNA, the CDR3 is TGTGCCAGCTGCCTAACAGGGGTGACTAACGAGCAGTACTTC. Protein product: CASCLTGVTNEQYF. The V call is TRBV7-8, the J call TRBJ2-7, with 7 bases identical to TRBD1. In germline, CDR1 is SGHVS, CDR2 FQNEAQ. Trimming removed 8 bases from V and 5 bases from J; junction bases left unmatched: 12. This CDR3 region has 14 residues.

The chain carries TRBV5-1 and TRBJ2-5; 12 bases map to TRBD2. V gave up 4 bases and J gave up 5 bases; unmatched junction bases: 9. This CDR3 region has 16 residues. Germline V gene sequence: CDR1 SGHRS, CDR2 YFSETQ. The DNA of the CDR3 is TGCGCCAGCAGCCGCACTAGCGGGAGGCAGGGTGAGACCCAGTACTTC. Its protein product is CASSRTSGRQGETQYF.

V gene TRBV28 combines with J gene TRBJ1-1; 9 bases are shared with TRBD1. The CDR3 is 14 residues long. The germline gives CDR1 MDHEN, CDR2 SYDVKM. V lost 9 bases, J lost 10 bases, and 15 bases stayed unmatched. CDR3 nucleotides: TGTGCCAGTAAGCTACAGGGGGCCCCCAAGCCAGCTTTCTTT. As protein: CASKLQGAPKPAFF. The entire variable domain, with the rest obtained from reference TRBV28 and TRBJ1-1, is as follows: DVKVTQSSRYLVKRTGEKVFLECVQDMDHENMFWYRQDPGLGLRLIYFSYDVKMKEKGDIPEGYSVSREKKERFSLILESASTNQTSMYLCASKLQGAPKPAFFGQGTRLTVV.

V is TRBV28 and J is TRBJ2-3, with 9 positions matching TRBD2. CDR3 length: 16 amino acids. With V trimmed by 6 bases and J by 5 bases, 12 bases remained unmatched. The germline gives CDR1 MDHEN, CDR2 SYDVKM. CDR3 nucleotides: TGTGCCAGCAGCTCCCCTGGCGGGAGGGCCGTAGATACGCAGTATTTT. This sequence encodes CASSSPGGRAVDTQYF.

This clone was seen once. The rearrangement joins TRBV5-1 to TRBJ2-3; 8 bases match TRBD2. CDR1 and CDR2 from the germline V gene are SGHRS and YFSETQ. The junction had 5 bases not matched to a gene; V was cut back by 0 bases and J by 5 bases. This CDR3 region has 15 residues. The CDR3 coding sequence is TGCGCCAGCAGCTTGGGGCGGGGGGCCGAAGATACGCAGTATTTT. Translating it yields CASSLGRGAEDTQYF.